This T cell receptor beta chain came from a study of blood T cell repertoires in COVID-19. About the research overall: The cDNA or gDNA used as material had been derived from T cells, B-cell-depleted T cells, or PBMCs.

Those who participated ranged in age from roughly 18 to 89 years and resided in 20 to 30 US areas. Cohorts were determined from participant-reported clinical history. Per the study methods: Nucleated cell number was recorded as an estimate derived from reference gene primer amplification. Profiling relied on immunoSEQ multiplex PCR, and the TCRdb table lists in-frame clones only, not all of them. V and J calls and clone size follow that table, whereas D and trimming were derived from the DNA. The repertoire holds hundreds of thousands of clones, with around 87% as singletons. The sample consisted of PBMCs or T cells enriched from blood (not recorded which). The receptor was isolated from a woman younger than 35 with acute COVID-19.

The CDR3 DNA is TGTGCCAGTTCCCCTGACAGGGGGAATGAAAAACTGTTTTTT. Translation gives CASSPDRGNEKLFF. The gene calls are TRBV7-2 and TRBJ1-4; 9 nucleotides agree with TRBD1. This CDR3 is 14 amino acids long. From germline, CDR1 is SGHTA and CDR2 FQGNSA. V shed 9 bases and J 5 bases; nucleotides not matched to a gene: 7.